Listed below are T cell receptor beta chains from one sample, sequenced in a study of T cell repertoires in cytomegalovirus infection. The antigens of these receptors remain unknown. TCRdb reprocessed the reads with MiXCR, giving one entry per CDR3 protein. The sample includes about 830,000 distinct CDR3 sequences, about 31% of them seen just once. Specimen: cultured CD8+ T cells from PBMCs, collected from culture after CMV antigen stimulation. These receptors were obtained from a human donor in good health (CMV status not recorded). Some clones in this sample may be carry-over from other donors' samples. Both conserved end residues are part of each CDR3. The D gene is left open where the match is weak. Size tells how often a clone was seen (once, few, many) or the class of an expanded clone, and some rows leave it out.

d_gene,abundance,j_gene,v_gene,CDR3nt,CDR3aa
TRBD1,-,TRBJ1-1,TRBV7-9,TGTGCCAGCAGCCGGGGACAGCTCACTGAAGCTTTCTTT,CASSRGQLTEAFF
TRBD1,once,TRBJ2-6,TRBV27,TGTGCCAGCAGTACAGGAAGACAGGGAACCTCTGGGGCCAACGTCCTGACTTTC,CASSTGRQGTSGANVLTF
-,-,TRBJ1-3,TRBV20-1,TGCAGTGCTAGAGACAAAGCTGGAAACACCATATATTTT,CSARDKAGNTIYF
-,-,TRBJ1-1,TRBV7-8,TGTGCCAGCAGTTTGATTGGGAGCCCTGAAGCTTTCTTT,CASSLIGSPEAFF
-,many,TRBJ2-7,TRBV6-1,TGTGCCAGCAGTTGGGTTGGCCAGCGGCGCGAGCAGTACTTC,CASSWVGQRREQYF
-,-,TRBJ2-1,TRBV12-5,TGTGCTAGTGGTTTGGGTCGCTCGGAGCAGTTCTTC,CASGLGRSEQFF
-,few,TRBJ2-5,TRBV6-2/TRBV6-3,TGTGCCAGCAGTGTGGGGACCGGCATCCAAGAGACCCAGTACTTC,CASSVGTGIQETQYF
-,-,TRBJ1-2,TRBV27,TGTGCCAGCGGGAGAATTAACTATGGCTACACCTTC,CASGRINYGYTF
-,many,TRBJ1-1,TRBV7-2,TGTGCCAGCAGCCCCGAGTTAAAGGGTACTGAAGCTTTCTTT,CASSPELKGTEAFF
-,few,TRBJ1-5,TRBV6-1,TGTGCCAGCAGTGAAAACATCAGGGCCCGCAATCAGCCCCAGCATTTT,CASSENIRARNQPQHF
-,-,TRBJ2-5,TRBV7-9,TGTGCCAGCAGCGCACTCTGGGAAGAGCGAGGGCGAGAGACCCAGTACTTC,CASSALWEERGRETQYF
-,-,TRBJ1-4,TRBV28,TGTGCCAGCAAGATTAGGGTTGCTAATGAAAAACTGTTTTTT,CASKIRVANEKLFF
-,many,TRBJ1-2,TRBV4-1,TGCGCCAGCAGCCAAGACTATCAACTGGGGAGAGGTGGCTACACCTTC,CASSQDYQLGRGGYTF
-,many,TRBJ1-5,TRBV2,TGTGCCAGCAGTGACGGCACCCACCCAGCAGGGAGCAATCAGCCCCAGCATTTT,CASSDGTHPAGSNQPQHF
-,-,TRBJ1-1,TRBV11-3,TGTGCCAGCAGCTTAGAAGGGTACGGATCTGAAGCTTTCTTT,CASSLEGYGSEAFF
TRBD2,-,TRBJ2-2,TRBV15,TGTGCCACCAGCGGAGAACTAGCGGGGGGCGCGAACACCGGGGAGCTGTTTTTT,CATSGELAGGANTGELFF
TRBD1,few,TRBJ1-2,TRBV7-8,TGTGCCAGCAGCTTAGGAACACAGGGGGTTTATGGCTACACCTTC,CASSLGTQGVYGYTF
-,-,TRBJ2-2,TRBV6-1,TGTGCCAGCAGCTGGGGAGTGACAGCGAACACTGGGGAGCTGTTTTTT,CASSWGVTANTGELFF
TRBD1,few,TRBJ2-3,TRBV6-2/TRBV6-3,TGTGCCAGCAGTTACACAGGGGGCGCGTATGATACGCAGTATTTT,CASSYTGGAYDTQYF
TRBD1,once,TRBJ1-2,TRBV12-3/TRBV12-4,TGTGCCAGCAGTTTTGGGACAGGGATGGGCTACACCTTC,CASSFGTGMGYTF
TRBD1,few,TRBJ1-6,TRBV20-1,TGCAGTGCTAGAGAGGCAGGGGGAATTAGCTCCTATAATTCACCCCTCCACTTT,CSAREAGGISSYNSPLHF
-,many,TRBJ2-2,TRBV9,TGTGCCAGCAGCCCTTGGAACACCGGGGAGCTGTTTTTT,CASSPWNTGELFF
-,few,TRBJ2-6,TRBV9,TGTGCCAGCAGGGGGATCGGAGGGGGAAGTGGGGCCAACGTCCTGACTTTC,CASRGIGGGSGANVLTF
-,-,TRBJ1-2,TRBV7-6,TGTGCCAGCAGCTTAGTGCAGCTTAACTATGGCTACACCTTC,CASSLVQLNYGYTF
-,-,TRBJ1-2,TRBV4-1,TGCGCCAGCAGCCAAGGGCAGGAATATGGCTACACCTTC,CASSQGQEYGYTF
-,-,TRBJ2-1,TRBV6-2/TRBV6-3,TGTGCCAGCAGTTACGTGGGATCCTACGGTGAGCAGTTCTTC,CASSYVGSYGEQFF
-,few,TRBJ1-2,TRBV19,TGTGCCAGTAGTGACCTAACAGAGGCGCTCGGCTATGGCTACACCTTC,CASSDLTEALGYGYTF
TRBD2,-,TRBJ2-5,TRBV5-4,TGTGCCAGCAGCCCCCGGACTAGCGGGGGGGCTGGGGAGACCCAGTACTTC,CASSPRTSGGAGETQYF
-,-,TRBJ1-5,TRBV6-1,TGTGCCAGCACCCAAAATTGGGGTCAATATAGCAATCAGCCCCAGCATTTT,CASTQNWGQYSNQPQHF
-,many,TRBJ2-3,TRBV7-3,TGTGCCAGCAGCTTAAGAGCCAGTGCCTACTTGGGCACAGATACGCAGTATTTT,CASSLRASAYLGTDTQYF
-,few,TRBJ2-5,TRBV28,TGTGCCAGCAGTGCGGGACAGATGACCCAAGAGACCCAGTACTTC,CASSAGQMTQETQYF
-,-,TRBJ2-1,TRBV5-1,TGCGCCAGCAGTCCCGGGAGACTTTCCTACAATGAGCAGTTCTTC,CASSPGRLSYNEQFF
TRBD2,-,TRBJ2-1,TRBV7-3,TGTGCCAGCAGCTTAACGTGGGGGGGTGTGAGTTCCTACAATGAGCAGTTCTTC,CASSLTWGGVSSYNEQFF
-,few,TRBJ1-1,TRBV27,TGTGCCAGCAGTTTATGGGGGGGAGAGACTGAAGCTTTCTTT,CASSLWGGETEAFF
-,-,TRBJ1-6,TRBV12-3/TRBV12-4,TGTGCCAGCAGCCCCGCAGCGGACCCATTTGCACCCCTCCACTTT,CASSPAADPFAPLHF
-,-,TRBJ1-1,TRBV2,TGTGCCAGCAGTGAACAGGTTAACCCTGAAGCTTTCTTT,CASSEQVNPEAFF
-,once,TRBJ2-4,TRBV6-1,TGTGCCAGCAATCTGCTGGGATCTGGAAACATTCAGTACTTC,CASNLLGSGNIQYF
-,-,TRBJ1-2,TRBV7-4,TGTGCCAGCAGCCAGACCGGGAGTTTCTATGGCTACACCTTC,CASSQTGSFYGYTF
-,few,TRBJ1-1,TRBV27,TGTGCCAGCAGATGGACAGCCCTATCTGAAGCTTTCTTT,CASRWTALSEAFF
TRBD2,-,TRBJ2-5,TRBV24-1,TGTGCCACCAGTGATACCAGCGGGGGGTCATCAGAGACCCAGTACTTC,CATSDTSGGSSETQYF
-,-,TRBJ1-1,TRBV12-5,TGTGCTAGTGGTTTTTGGCCGGGGGATGAAGCTTTCTTT,CASGFWPGDEAFF
TRBD2,many,TRBJ2-3,TRBV7-6,TGTGCCAGCAGTTCCGGACTAGCGGGGGGCGGAGATACGCAGTATTTT,CASSSGLAGGGDTQYF
-,-,TRBJ1-5,TRBV6-6,TGTGCCAGCAGTTGGTCGGGGGATAGCAATCAGCCCCAGCATTTT,CASSWSGDSNQPQHF
-,-,TRBJ2-1,TRBV13,TGTGCCAGCAGCTCCCTATTAGGACGGCTGCAGTTCTTC,CASSSLLGRLQFF
-,few,TRBJ2-2,TRBV12-3/TRBV12-4,TGTGCCAGCAGCGATCCGGAAGCGAGAACCGGGGAGCTGTTTTTT,CASSDPEARTGELFF
TRBD1,many,TRBJ1-1,TRBV6-1,TGTGCCAGCAGTTCGACAGGGAAGGGCACTGAAGCTTTCTTT,CASSSTGKGTEAFF
TRBD1,many,TRBJ2-6,TRBV6-1,TGTGCCAGCAGTGCCCCCGGGACAGGGGGGTCTGGGGCCAACGTCCTGACTTTC,CASSAPGTGGSGANVLTF
TRBD1,-,TRBJ1-1,TRBV2,TGTGCCAGTCCGGACAGGGAGAACACTGAAGCTATCTTT,CASPDRENTEAIF
-,-,TRBJ2-2,TRBV5-6,TGTGCCAGCAGCCAGGACGGAGAAGAGGGCACCGGGGAGCTGTTTTTT,CASSQDGEEGTGELFF
-,few,TRBJ1-4,TRBV7-6,TGTGCCAGCAGCTTAGGGGAGGGGCGTGAAAAACTGTTTTTT,CASSLGEGREKLFF
-,-,TRBJ2-1,TRBV3-1,TGTGCCAGCAGCTGGGAAAATAGCGTTAACAATGAGCAGTTCTTC,CASSWENSVNNEQFF
-,few,TRBJ1-1,TRBV27,TGTGCCAGCAGTTTAAGGGGGGCGGGATCGATCACTGAAGCTTTCTTT,CASSLRGAGSITEAFF
-,few,TRBJ2-7,TRBV6-2/TRBV6-3,TGTGCCAGCAGTTACTCAACAGCTGGTTCCGACTACTACGAGCAGTACTTC,CASSYSTAGSDYYEQYF